This T cell receptor beta chain is from a study of Graves' ophthalmopathy and Graves' hyperthyroidism. CDR3 regions of TCR beta were amplified from RNA transcripts. The workflow started with a first-round RT-PCR run with HTBI primers and then moved on to a second-round multiplex PCR. One entry per CDR3 protein results from TCRdb running MiXCR on the multiplex PCR reads. The sample includes some 410,000 distinct CDR3 sequences, under 25% of them seen just once. Germline lookup yields CDR1 SGHRS and CDR2 YFSETQ. V was shortened by 0 bases and J by 9 bases, with 13 bases between the two germline ends. CDR3 length equals 14 residues. This clonotype has at least ten counts. Exclusion criteria comprised other autoimmune diseases, uncontrolled infections, pregnancy or lactation in patients.

The TCR was taken from a woman between 18 and 29 years old with stable Graves' hyperthyroidism. The sample consisted of peripheral blood. The V call is TRBV5-1, the J call TRBJ1-5, with D perhaps TRBD1 (5 bases). The CDR3: CASSLAPGPTPQHF. In nucleotides, the CDR3 is TGCGCCAGCAGCTTGGCCCCAGGGCCGACGCCCCAGCATTTT. The full variable domain, rest sourced from reference TRBV5-1 and TRBJ1-5, is KAGVTQTPRYLIKTRGQQVTLSCSPISGHRSVSWYQQTPGQGLQFLFEYFSETQRNKGNFPGRFSGRQFSNSRSEMNVSTLELGDSALYLCASSLAPGPTPQHFGDGTRLSIL.